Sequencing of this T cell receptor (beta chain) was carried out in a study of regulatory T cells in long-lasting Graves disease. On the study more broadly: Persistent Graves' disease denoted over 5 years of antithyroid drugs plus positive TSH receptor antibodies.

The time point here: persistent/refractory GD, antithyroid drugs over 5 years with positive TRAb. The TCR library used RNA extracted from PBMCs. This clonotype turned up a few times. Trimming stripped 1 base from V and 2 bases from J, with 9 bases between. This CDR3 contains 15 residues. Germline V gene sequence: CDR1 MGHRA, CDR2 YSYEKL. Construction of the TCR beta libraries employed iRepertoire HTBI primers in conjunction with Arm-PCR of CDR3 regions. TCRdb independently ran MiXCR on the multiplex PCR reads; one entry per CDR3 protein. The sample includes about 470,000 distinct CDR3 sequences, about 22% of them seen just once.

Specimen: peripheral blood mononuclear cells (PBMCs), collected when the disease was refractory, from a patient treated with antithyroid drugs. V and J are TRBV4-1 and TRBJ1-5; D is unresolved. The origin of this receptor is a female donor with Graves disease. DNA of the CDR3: TGCGCCAGCAGCCAAGTCGGCCAGCGCAATCAGCCCCAGCATTTT. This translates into CASSQVGQRNQPQHF.